The 29 T cell receptor beta chains below were found in one sample sequenced in a study of cytomegalovirus exposure and HLA in healthy donors. The PCR employed 60 Vbeta primers together with 13 Jbeta primers. Sequencing was performed with immunoSEQ multiplex PCR; in TCRdb, only in-frame clones are kept and a portion is missing. The sample has about 180,000 clones; under 85% are singletons. Sequenced: PBMCs. The receptors were sampled from a human donor in good health.

The chain links TRBV15 to TRBJ2-1; D may be TRBD2 (6 bases). Trimming pared 5 bases from V and 7 bases from J, leaving 24 bases between. This CDR3 spans 17 amino acids. Germline V gene lookup returns CDR1 LNHNV and CDR2 YYDKDF (reference sequence). CDR3 protein: CATSAGPGVRSENEQFF. The CDR3 DNA is TGTGCCACCAGCGCAGGCCCGGGGGTCAGGTCAGAGAATGAGCAGTTCTTC.

This clone came up a few times. In the same sample, other DNA sequences code for this CDR3. This chain's CDR3 is CASSGDSYEQYF. The DNA for the CDR3 is TGTGCCAGCAGTGGGGACAGCTACGAGCAGTACTTC. This chain connects TRBV2 to TRBJ2-7; 7 bases match TRBD1. There are 12 residues in the CDR3. After removal of 4 bases from V and 3 bases from J, the junction contained 0 bases not matched to a gene. Germline V CDR1 and CDR2: SNHLY, FYNNEI.

This rearrangement joins TRBV5-1 to TRBJ2-1; 9 bases fit TRBD2. This CDR3 spans 16 amino acids. V lost 5 bases, J lost 6 bases, and 12 bases stayed unmatched. The V gene's germline CDR1 is SGHRS and CDR2 YFSETQ. The CDR3 region is CASRTAGTSRANEQFF. The CDR3, as DNA: TGCGCCAGCAGAACTGCCGGGACTAGCAGGGCCAATGAGCAGTTCTTC.

This chain joins TRBV10-3 and TRBJ1-4; D call uncertain. The V gene's germline CDR1 is ENHRY and CDR2 SYGVKD. V lost 0 bases, J lost 4 bases, and 9 bases lay in between. The CDR3 is 15 residues long. Here the CDR3 reads CAISESVLINEKLFF. The CDR3 DNA is TGTGCCATCAGTGAGTCAGTACTGATTAATGAAAAACTGTTTTTT.

The chain links TRBV6-5 to TRBJ2-7, with TRBD2 identical over 11 bases. Germline V gives CDR1 MNHEY, CDR2 SVGAGI. Trimming cost V 5 bases and J 2 bases; bases outside gene matches: 2. The CDR3 consists of 14 residues. CDR3 region: CASSGTSGPYEQYF. CDR3 in DNA: TGTGCCAGCAGTGGGACTAGCGGACCCTACGAGCAGTACTTC.

This sequence joins TRBV7-9 and TRBJ2-3; 9 bases are shared with TRBD2. Germline-derived CDR1 and CDR2 are SEHNR and FQNEAQ (reference sequence). CDR3 length: 16 residues. V gave up 0 bases and J gave up 0 bases; unmatched junction bases: 1. The CDR3 here is CASSLASGGSTDTQYF. CDR3 DNA sequence: TGTGCCAGCAGCTTAGCAAGCGGGGGGAGCACAGATACGCAGTATTTT.

Only a few counts were recorded for this clone. This chain uses TRBV27 with TRBJ2-7, with 9 bases identical to TRBD2. Looked up from germline, CDR1 is MNHEY and CDR2 is SMNVEV (reference sequence). V lost 5 bases and J lost 3; bases outside the gene matches: 8. The CDR3 has 15 residues. This chain's CDR3 is CASSPRGGGFYEQYF. The CDR3 region has the DNA TGTGCCAGCAGTCCCCGCGGGGGGGGCTTCTACGAGCAGTACTTC.

This chain links TRBV6-6 with TRBJ1-5; D ambiguous. The germline CDR1 and CDR2 sequences are MNHNY and SVGAGI (reference sequence). V was clipped by 6 bases and J by 7 bases, with 13 bases between them. The CDR3 has 13 residues. The DNA for the CDR3 is TGTGCCAGCAGCCCTCAGGATTTCCAGCCCCAGCATTTT. Protein: CASSPQDFQPQHF.

In regard to this clone: The junction departs from germline at one end; a sequencing error may be responsible. The rearrangement links TRBV2 to TRBJ1-2; 8 nucleotides match TRBD1. CDR1 and CDR2 (germline): SNHLY, FYNNEI. The CDR3 spans 15 residues. CDR3 in DNA: TGTGCCAGCAGCGAAGGACAGGGAGCTAACTATGGCTACACCTTC. Protein: CASSEGQGANYGYTF.

The chain carries TRBV27 and TRBJ1-5; TRBD1 agrees at 7 bases. Unmatched junction bases numbered 1, after V lost 2 bases and J lost 3 bases. Per the germline V gene, CDR1 is MNHEY and CDR2 is SMNVEV (reference sequence). The CDR3 is 14 residues long. The CDR3 is CASSLGQDNQPQHF. Here the CDR3 DNA reads TGTGCCAGCAGTTTAGGACAGGACAATCAGCCCCAGCATTTT.

The chain combines TRBV18 with TRBJ2-2, with 10 bases lining up with TRBD1. Trimming took 3 bases from V and 7 from J; bases not matched to a gene: 8. Germline V gene sequence: CDR1 KGHSH, CDR2 LQKENI. CDR3 length equals 16 residues. This chain's CDR3 is CASSPVWDRGRGELFF. The CDR3 nucleotides are TGTGCCAGCTCACCGGTTTGGGACAGGGGACGCGGGGAGCTGTTTTTT.

This CDR3 is CASSIYRGRIQPQHF. The CDR3 DNA reads TGTGCCAGCAGTATCTACAGGGGGAGGATTCAGCCCCAGCATTTT. This chain links TRBV28 with TRBJ1-5; 8 bases match TRBD1. Germline values: CDR1 MDHEN, CDR2 SYDVKM. Trimming at V came to 5 bases and at J to 6 bases, leaving 9 bases not matched to a gene. The CDR3 spans 15 residues. The full variable domain, its missing parts supplied by reference TRBV28 and TRBJ1-5, is DVKVTQSSRYLVKRTGEKVFLECVQDMDHENMFWYRQDPGLGLRLIYFSYDVKMKEKGDIPEGYSVSREKKERFSLILESASTNQTSMYLCASSIYRGRIQPQHFGDGTRLSIL.

This clone has a handful of counts. The chain employs TRBV27 and TRBJ2-7; D possibly corresponds to TRBD1 (6 bases). The V gene lost 2 bases and the J gene lost 3 bases, with 11 bases spanning the gap. The germline V gene has CDR1 MNHEY and CDR2 SMNVEV (reference sequence). The CDR3 contains 14 residues. The CDR3 nucleotides read TGTGCCAGCAGTTTAGGCGGCAGGGGCTACGAGCAGTACTTC. Translation gives CASSLGGRGYEQYF.

The rearrangement joins TRBV2 to TRBJ2-3; a possible D gene is TRBD1 (5 bases). CDR1 is SNHLY, CDR2 FYNNEI, per germline. Trimming cost V 3 bases and J 3 bases, with 7 bases left between them. The CDR3 is 13 residues long. The CDR3 nucleotides read TGTGCCAGCAGTGACCAGGGAACAGATACGCAGTATTTT. Protein: CASSDQGTDTQYF.

The rearrangement joins TRBV19 to TRBJ2-5, with TRBD1 as a possible D gene (6 bases). The CDR3 length is 14 residues. Germline values: CDR1 LNHDA, CDR2 SQIVND (reference sequence). Trimming took 6 bases from V and 1 from J, leaving 12 bases between them. CDR3 in DNA: TGTGCCAGTAGGCAACGGACAGTCCAAGAGACCCAGTACTTC. Protein product: CASRQRTVQETQYF.

V is TRBV29-1 and J is TRBJ2-3, with 9 bases identical to TRBD1. The CDR3 runs to 15 residues. The trim removed 3 bases at V and 3 bases at J, leaving 7 bases unmatched. Germline V gives CDR1 SQVTM, CDR2 ANQGSEA. CDR3 residues: CSVEGNRGQTDTQYF. The CDR3 DNA is TGCAGCGTTGAGGGGAACAGGGGGCAGACAGATACGCAGTATTTT.

This clone turned up a few times. The CDR3 loop reads CASSYGPSSGSAFF. In DNA form, the CDR3 reads TGTGCCAGCAGTTACGGTCCGTCCTCAGGTTCAGCTTTCTTT. The chain is built from TRBV6-6 and TRBJ1-1; D ambiguous. V lost 2 bases and J lost 10, with 17 bases in between. The germline CDR1 and CDR2 sequences are MNHNY and SVGAGI (reference sequence). This CDR3 is built from 14 residues.

This clone was counted between two and nine times. Mismatch with germline at one junction end may stem from a read error. The chain has TRBV7-7 and TRBJ2-1; D call uncertain. Germline values: CDR1 SSHAT, CDR2 FNYEAQ (reference sequence). This CDR3 has 13 residues. The CDR3 DNA sequence: TGTGCTAGCAGCTTAGTGGAGAGGAATGAGCAGTTCTTC. It specifies CASSLVERNEQFF.

This sequence joins TRBV2 and TRBJ2-3, with 8 bases matching TRBD2. Per germline, CDR1 SNHLY and CDR2 FYNNEI. J lost 4 bases, V lost 2 bases, and 5 bases had no gene match. The CDR3 is 15 residues long. The CDR3 loop is CASSELSGNADTQYF. DNA of the CDR3: TGTGCCAGCAGTGAACTTAGCGGGAATGCAGATACGCAGTATTTT.

V gene TRBV30 combines with J gene TRBJ2-2, with 7 bases matching TRBD1. The junction had 8 bases not matched to a gene; V was cut back by 6 bases and J by 1 base. Germline CDR1 reads GTSNPN; CDR2 reads SVGIG (reference sequence). This CDR3 has 15 amino acids. The CDR3 reads CACPLGGKNTGELFF. In DNA, the CDR3 is TGTGCCTGCCCCCTAGGGGGCAAGAACACCGGGGAGCTGTTTTTT.

Ten or more counts support this clone. The chain couples TRBV9 to TRBJ2-2; possibly TRBD2 for D (6 bases). Deletions cut 0 bases from V and 5 bases from J, with 11 bases between. From germline, CDR1 is SGDLS and CDR2 YYNGEE. This CDR3 region has 15 residues. The CDR3 protein is CASSVAYRGTGELFF. For the CDR3, the DNA is TGTGCCAGCAGCGTAGCTTATCGGGGGACCGGGGAGCTGTTTTTT. The full variable domain, in which reference TRBV9 and TRBJ2-2 provide the parts outside the CDR3, is DSGVTQTPKHLITATGQRVTLRCSPRSGDLSVYWYQQSLDQGLQFLIQYYNGEERAKGNILERFSAQQFPDLHSELNLSSLELGDSALYFCASSVAYRGTGELFFGEGSRLTVL.

V is TRBV10-3 and J is TRBJ1-6; TRBD1 matches at 8 bases. CDR3 size: 14 residues. The germline V gene encodes CDR1 ENHRY and CDR2 SYGVKD. With V trimmed by 4 bases and J by 9 bases, 5 bases remained unmatched. The CDR3, as DNA: TGTGCCATCAGTGGACAGGGGAATCGTTCACCCCTCCACTTT. This encodes CAISGQGNRSPLHF.

This clone appeared once. The chain combines TRBV7-2 with TRBJ2-3; 15 positions agree with TRBD2. J lost 2 bases, V lost 4 bases, and 7 bases had no gene match. The CDR3 is 18 residues long. Germline CDR1 SGHTA, CDR2 FQGNSA. DNA of the CDR3: TGTGCCAGCAGCTGGACCGGGACTAGCGGGGGGACCACAGATACGCAGTATTTT. Protein product: CASSWTGTSGGTTDTQYF.

This chain joins TRBV9 and TRBJ2-6; TRBD2 matches 8 bases. The V segment lost 3 bases and the J segment 2 bases; nucleotides outside the gene matches: 4. In germline, CDR1 is SGDLS, CDR2 YYNGEE. The CDR3 sequence is 16 residues long. This CDR3 is CASSGTGGPGANVLTF. CDR3 DNA: TGTGCCAGCAGCGGGACGGGGGGGCCTGGGGCCAACGTCCTGACTTTC.

The CDR3 loop reads CASSLPGTGRPSSYNEQFF. In DNA, the CDR3 is TGTGCCAGCAGCTTACCAGGGACAGGCCGACCAAGCTCCTACAATGAGCAGTTCTTC. V and J are TRBV7-9 and TRBJ2-1; TRBD1 aligns across 8 bases. Germline CDR1 is SEHNR and CDR2 is FQNEAQ (reference sequence). This CDR3 has 19 residues. Germline trimming cut 2 bases from V and 0 bases from J; bases unmatched to any gene: 12.

This chain links TRBV9 with TRBJ1-2; 7 bases match TRBD1. The CDR3 covers 16 residues. J gave up 6 bases and V 0 bases, and 11 bases lay outside the gene matches. The germline CDR1 and CDR2 sequences are SGDLS and YYNGEE. As DNA, the CDR3 is TGTGCCAGCAGCGTAGCTTTGAGACAGGGAAGGAATGGCTACACCTTC. It translates to CASSVALRQGRNGYTF.

The CDR3, as DNA: TGTGCCAGCAGCTTAGGAGCGGGGGGGCCGGATACGCAGTATTTT. It yields the protein CASSLGAGGPDTQYF. The J gene is TRBJ2-3, the V gene TRBV7-8; the match to TRBD2 covers 10 bases. The trim removed 1 base at V and 6 bases at J, leaving 4 bases unmatched. CDR1 is SGHVS, CDR2 FQNEAQ, per germline. This CDR3 spans 15 amino acids.

The chain employs TRBV23-1 and TRBJ1-1, with D possibly TRBD1 on 6 matching bases. TRBV23-1 is filed as an ORF, its function uncertain. The CDR3 length is 14 residues. Deletions cut 6 bases from V and 1 base from J, with 12 bases between. The CDR3 DNA is TGCGCCAGCAGGGAGACAGGTGAGAACACTGAAGCTTTCTTT. Protein sequence: CASRETGENTEAFF.

The CDR3 nucleotides read TGTGCCAGCAGCAAGGGACAGGTTAATTCACCCCTCCACTTT. This gives the protein CASSKGQVNSPLHF. The chain uses TRBV7-9 and TRBJ1-6, with 8 bases that match TRBD1. Germline values: CDR1 SEHNR, CDR2 FQNEAQ (reference sequence). The trim removed 5 bases at V and 6 bases at J, leaving 3 bases unmatched. The CDR3 runs to 14 residues.